Following are 10 T cell receptor beta chains from one sample sequenced in a study of blood T cell repertoires in COVID-19 (dated by TCRdb to 2020 to 2022). The method was the immunoSEQ multiplex PCR assay. Here the immuneACCESS table is served through TCRdb, limited to in-frame sequences with V and J called. Missing clones are a known gap in these copies; in checked studies unresolved V genes cover under half, and the rest lacks a known reason. The sample data list about 260,000 clones, and roughly 87% of these were observed just once. The ten largest clonotypes hold 2.2% of the sample. The sequenced sample was peripheral blood. The receptors derive from a woman in her 50s who had recovered from COVID-19.

This clone was observed a handful of times. This chain connects TRBV4-3 to TRBJ2-1; 9 positions agree with TRBD1. Unmatched junction bases numbered 3, after V lost 1 base and J lost 2 bases. The CDR3 loop spans 16 amino acids. In germline, CDR1 is LGHNA, CDR2 YSLEER. This chain's CDR3 is CASSQATGGPYNEQFF. The CDR3 DNA is TGCGCCAGCAGCCAAGCTACAGGGGGCCCCTACAATGAGCAGTTCTTC.

This clone was detected once. The V call is TRBV5-1, the J call TRBJ1-2, with 7 bases identical to TRBD1. V shed 4 bases and J 4 bases; nucleotides not matched to a gene: 7. This CDR3 is 14 amino acids long. Germline CDR1 and CDR2: SGHRS and YFSETQ. This CDR3 is CASSPGDRIYGYTF. CDR3 bases: TGCGCCAGCAGCCCGGGGGACAGAATCTATGGCTACACCTTC. Filled out from reference TRBV5-1 and TRBJ1-2, the complete variable domain reads KAGVTQTPRYLIKTRGQQVTLSCSPISGHRSVSWYQQTPGQGLQFLFEYFSETQRNKGNFPGRFSGRQFSNSRSEMNVSTLELGDSALYLCASSPGDRIYGYTFGSGTRLTVV.

This clone appeared a single time. The chain has TRBV18 and TRBJ1-2; weak D call: TRBD1 (6 bases). V lost 4 bases and J 1 base, leaving 16 bases between the germline ends. The CDR3 loop spans 16 amino acids. CDR1 is KGHSH, CDR2 LQKENI, per germline. In DNA form, the CDR3 reads TGTGCCAGCTCACTACAACAGGGCACTTTTAACTATGGCTACACCTTC. Its translation is CASSLQQGTFNYGYTF.

The CDR3 nucleotides read TGTGCCAGCAGCCCTACTTGGGCCCAAGAGACCCAGTACTTC. Amino acids: CASSPTWAQETQYF. The chain combines TRBV3-1 (or the pseudogene TRBV3-2) with TRBJ2-5; D unresolved. The V end lost 4 bases, the J end lost 1 base, and 10 bases lay between the germline ends. The germline gives CDR1 LGHDT, CDR2 YNNKEL (reference sequence). The CDR3 spans 14 residues.

The V and J genes are TRBV12-3 or TRBV12-4 and TRBJ1-2; TRBD1 might be the D (5 bases). The CDR3 loop spans 13 amino acids. V was shortened by 3 bases and J by 5 bases, with 10 bases between the two germline ends. CDR3 DNA sequence: TGTGCCAGCAGTTTTTCAGGGAAATATGGCTACACCTTC. It translates to CASSFSGKYGYTF.

The genes are TRBV12-3 or TRBV12-4 and TRBJ1-1; D is uncertain. CDR3 length equals 13 residues. V was clipped by 5 bases and J by 1 base, with 8 bases between them. The CDR3: CASSPQENTEAFF. As DNA, the CDR3 is TGTGCCAGCAGTCCCCAGGAGAACACTGAAGCTTTCTTT.

As DNA, the CDR3 is TGTGCCAGCAGTCGGGGGGGGTTTAACGAGCAGTACTTC. It specifies CASSRGGFNEQYF. The V and J genes are TRBV7-2 and TRBJ2-7, with 8 bases aligning to TRBD2. The CDR3 consists of 13 residues. Germline lookup yields CDR1 SGHTA and CDR2 FQGNSA. Trimming removed 6 bases from V and 5 bases from J; junction bases left unmatched: 6.

The chain carries TRBV4-2 and TRBJ2-3, with 9 nucleotides matching TRBD2. V gave up 0 bases and J gave up 1 base; unmatched junction bases: 5. The CDR3 is 17 residues long. The germline gives CDR1 LGHNA, CDR2 YNFKEQ. Here the CDR3 reads CASSQDFRTSGTDTQYF. CDR3 DNA sequence: TGTGCCAGCAGCCAAGATTTTAGGACTAGCGGCACAGATACGCAGTATTTT.

The rearrangement links TRBV27 to TRBJ2-5; D possibly corresponds to TRBD1 (6 bases). CDR1 is MNHEY and CDR2 is SMNVEV in the germline V gene (reference sequence). Trimming removed 6 bases from V and 3 bases from J, with 14 bases in between. This CDR3 contains 14 residues. Here the CDR3 reads CASSQTGPEETQYF. The CDR3 region has the DNA TGTGCCAGCAGCCAAACAGGGCCTGAAGAGACCCAGTACTTC.

J is TRBJ1-2 and V is TRBV18, with TRBD1 matching over 11 bases. This CDR3 comprises 15 residues. The V gene end was trimmed by 4 bases and the J gene end by 4 bases; junction bases not matched to a gene: 5. Germline lookup yields CDR1 KGHSH and CDR2 LQKENI. The CDR3 loop is CASSLGQGDTYGYTF. The CDR3, as DNA: TGTGCCAGCTCACTGGGACAGGGGGATACCTATGGCTACACCTTC.